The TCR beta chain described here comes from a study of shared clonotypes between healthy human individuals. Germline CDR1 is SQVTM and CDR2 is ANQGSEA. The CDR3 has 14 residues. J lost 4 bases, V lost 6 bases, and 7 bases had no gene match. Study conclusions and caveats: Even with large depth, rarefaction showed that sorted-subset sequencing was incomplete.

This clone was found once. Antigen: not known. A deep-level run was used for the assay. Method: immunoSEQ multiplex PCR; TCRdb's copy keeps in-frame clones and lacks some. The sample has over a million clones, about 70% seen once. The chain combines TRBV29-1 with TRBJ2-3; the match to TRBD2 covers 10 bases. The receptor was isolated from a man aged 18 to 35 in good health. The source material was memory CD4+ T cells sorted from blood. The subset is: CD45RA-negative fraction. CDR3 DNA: TGCAGCGTGCGGTCTAGCGGGAGTTCAGATACGCAGTATTTT. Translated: CSVRSSGSSDTQYF.